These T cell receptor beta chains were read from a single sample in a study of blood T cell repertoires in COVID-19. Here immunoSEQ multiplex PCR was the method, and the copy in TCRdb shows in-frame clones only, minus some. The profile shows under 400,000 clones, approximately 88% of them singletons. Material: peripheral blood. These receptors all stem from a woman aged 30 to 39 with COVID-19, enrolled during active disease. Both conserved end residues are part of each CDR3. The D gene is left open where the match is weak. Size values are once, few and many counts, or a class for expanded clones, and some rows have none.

CDR3nt: TGTGCCAGCAGTGAAGTCCCCCAAGCTCTTGCTTTCTTT
CDR3aa: CASSEVPQALAFF
j_gene: TRBJ1-1
abundance: .
d_gene: .
v_gene: TRBV2

CDR3nt: TGTGCCAGTAATAAGGCAGGCTACGAGCAGTACTTC
CDR3aa: CASNKAGYEQYF
j_gene: TRBJ2-7
abundance: .
d_gene: .
v_gene: TRBV19

CDR3nt: TGTGCCAGCAGCTTAGGCGTAGGGACAGGATCTAATGAAAAACTGTTTTTT
CDR3aa: CASSLGVGTGSNEKLFF
j_gene: TRBJ1-4
abundance: .
d_gene: TRBD1
v_gene: TRBV11-2

CDR3nt: TGCGCCAGCAGCTTGGAGACAGGGGGCTTGGACACTGAAGCTTTCTTT
CDR3aa: CASSLETGGLDTEAFF
j_gene: TRBJ1-1
abundance: few
d_gene: TRBD1
v_gene: TRBV5-1

CDR3nt: TGTGCCAGTAGTAAGGACAGGCGAATACTTAGCAATCAGCCCCAGCATTTT
CDR3aa: CASSKDRRILSNQPQHF
j_gene: TRBJ1-5
abundance: .
d_gene: TRBD1
v_gene: TRBV19

CDR3nt: TGTGCCAGCAGCCGTGTCTCTAACTATGGCTACACCTTC
CDR3aa: CASSRVSNYGYTF
j_gene: TRBJ1-2
abundance: .
d_gene: .
v_gene: TRBV14

CDR3nt: TGTGCCAGTAGTACACCCCTCGGACAGGTGCTCAATCAGCCCCAGCATTTT
CDR3aa: CASSTPLGQVLNQPQHF
j_gene: TRBJ1-5
abundance: .
d_gene: TRBD1
v_gene: TRBV19

CDR3nt: TGTGCCAGCAGTTACGGACAGGGGGTTAATGAAAAACTGTTTTTT
CDR3aa: CASSYGQGVNEKLFF
j_gene: TRBJ1-4
abundance: .
d_gene: TRBD1
v_gene: TRBV6-6

CDR3nt: TGTGCCAGCAGTTTAACGGGACTGTTATCTGGGGAGCTGTTTTTT
CDR3aa: CASSLTGLLSGELFF
j_gene: TRBJ2-2
abundance: many
d_gene: .
v_gene: TRBV27

CDR3nt: TGTGCCAGCAGCTTGGAGTCACTAGCGGGGGCCAACACCGGGGAGCTGTTTTTT
CDR3aa: CASSLESLAGANTGELFF
j_gene: TRBJ2-2
abundance: few
d_gene: TRBD2
v_gene: TRBV5-4

CDR3nt: TGTGCCAGCAGTTTAGAAGGACAGGGGGTATACGGCTACACCTTC
CDR3aa: CASSLEGQGVYGYTF
j_gene: TRBJ1-2
abundance: .
d_gene: TRBD1
v_gene: TRBV27

CDR3nt: TGTGCCAGCAGCTCCCACCCGACAGGAGCGAACACTGAAGCTTTCTTT
CDR3aa: CASSSHPTGANTEAFF
j_gene: TRBJ1-1
abundance: .
d_gene: .
v_gene: TRBV5-5

CDR3nt: TGTGCCAGCGTCCCGGGGGGGAGCACAGATACGCAGTATTTT
CDR3aa: CASVPGGSTDTQYF
j_gene: TRBJ2-3
abundance: .
d_gene: TRBD2
v_gene: TRBV19

CDR3nt: TGTGCCACAGCCCGAGGGAGCGGGGGGCCCACCTACGAGCAGTACTTC
CDR3aa: CATARGSGGPTYEQYF
j_gene: TRBJ2-7
abundance: .
d_gene: TRBD2
v_gene: TRBV10-3

CDR3nt: TGTGCCAGCAGCGTAGGGTTAGCGGGTTTCACCGGGGAGCTGTTTTTT
CDR3aa: CASSVGLAGFTGELFF
j_gene: TRBJ2-2
abundance: .
d_gene: TRBD2
v_gene: TRBV9

CDR3nt: TGTGCCAGCAGCCCCCGAGGGAGCACGAACACTGAAGCTTTCTTT
CDR3aa: CASSPRGSTNTEAFF
j_gene: TRBJ1-1
abundance: .
d_gene: .
v_gene: TRBV9

CDR3nt: TGTGCCAGCACCACGAGGCCTGGGGCCAACGTCCTGACTTTC
CDR3aa: CASTTRPGANVLTF
j_gene: TRBJ2-6
abundance: .
d_gene: .
v_gene: TRBV28

CDR3nt: TGTGCCAGCAGTTACTCGAGGTTACAGCGGGGGAACACCGGGGAGCTGTTTTTT
CDR3aa: CASSYSRLQRGNTGELFF
j_gene: TRBJ2-2
abundance: .
d_gene: TRBD2
v_gene: TRBV6-2/TRBV6-3

CDR3nt: TGCGCCAGCAGCAGGGACAGGGGAAACTATGGCTACACCTTC
CDR3aa: CASSRDRGNYGYTF
j_gene: TRBJ1-2
abundance: .
d_gene: TRBD1
v_gene: TRBV5-1

CDR3nt: TGTGCCAGCAGCTTATGGACACCGCTCCGGTTGAACACTGAAGCTTTCTTT
CDR3aa: CASSLWTPLRLNTEAFF
j_gene: TRBJ1-1
abundance: .
d_gene: .
v_gene: TRBV7-9

CDR3nt: TGTGCCAGCGGGACAGCGGCTAACTATGGCTACACCTTC
CDR3aa: CASGTAANYGYTF
j_gene: TRBJ1-2
abundance: .
d_gene: TRBD1
v_gene: TRBV28

CDR3nt: TGTGCCAGCTCCTCCAGCGGGACTAGCGGGTCCAATGAGCAGTTCTTC
CDR3aa: CASSSSGTSGSNEQFF
j_gene: TRBJ2-1
abundance: .
d_gene: TRBD2
v_gene: TRBV18

CDR3nt: TGTGCCAGCAGCTTATTCCAGGGGGCATCAGATACGCAGTATTTT
CDR3aa: CASSLFQGASDTQYF
j_gene: TRBJ2-3
abundance: .
d_gene: TRBD1
v_gene: TRBV7-9

CDR3nt: TGTGCCATCAGTGACCCGGACAGGGGGCGCGACTATGGCTACACCTTC
CDR3aa: CAISDPDRGRDYGYTF
j_gene: TRBJ1-2
abundance: .
d_gene: TRBD1
v_gene: TRBV10-3

CDR3nt: TGTGCCAGCAGCCAAGCAGGCCAGGGGATAACGGCTGGCTACACCTTC
CDR3aa: CASSQAGQGITAGYTF
j_gene: TRBJ1-2
abundance: .
d_gene: .
v_gene: TRBV14

CDR3nt: TGCGCCAGCAGCTACGCCGGGATCATCTCTGGAAACACCATATATTTT
CDR3aa: CASSYAGIISGNTIYF
j_gene: TRBJ1-3
abundance: once
d_gene: .
v_gene: TRBV5-1

CDR3nt: TGTGCCAGCAGTTTTACTAGCGGGGGGGCTAATGAGCAGTTCTTC
CDR3aa: CASSFTSGGANEQFF
j_gene: TRBJ2-1
abundance: .
d_gene: TRBD2
v_gene: TRBV6-2/TRBV6-3

CDR3nt: TGTGCCAGCAGCCAAGGCGAGGGTTCGGGTACAGATACGCAGTATTTT
CDR3aa: CASSQGEGSGTDTQYF
j_gene: TRBJ2-3
abundance: .
d_gene: .
v_gene: TRBV4-2

CDR3nt: TGCGCCAGCAGCTTGTGGTCGGGTCAGCCCCAGCATTTT
CDR3aa: CASSLWSGQPQHF
j_gene: TRBJ1-5
abundance: .
d_gene: .
v_gene: TRBV5-1

CDR3nt: TGTGCCAGCTCACCGCCCGGGACAAACACTGAAGCTTTCTTT
CDR3aa: CASSPPGTNTEAFF
j_gene: TRBJ1-1
abundance: .
d_gene: .
v_gene: TRBV18

CDR3nt: TGTGCCAGCAGTCGAAGCATGGTTGGAAGGGACAGCTGGAATGAGCAGTTCTTC
CDR3aa: CASSRSMVGRDSWNEQFF
j_gene: TRBJ2-1
abundance: .
d_gene: TRBD1
v_gene: TRBV6-6

CDR3nt: TGCGCCAGCAGCCAGGGGGGTCAGCCCCAGCATTTT
CDR3aa: CASSQGGQPQHF
j_gene: TRBJ1-5
abundance: .
d_gene: .
v_gene: TRBV4-1

CDR3nt: TGTGCCAGCAGTCGAAACGCGGGGGGGTTTCAAGAGACCCAGTACTTC
CDR3aa: CASSRNAGGFQETQYF
j_gene: TRBJ2-5
abundance: once
d_gene: TRBD2
v_gene: TRBV7-2

CDR3nt: TGTGCCAGCAGCGTACCGGTCCTCGGTCCCTTCTCTGGGGCCAACGTCCTGACTTTC
CDR3aa: CASSVPVLGPFSGANVLTF
j_gene: TRBJ2-6
abundance: .
d_gene: .
v_gene: TRBV9

CDR3nt: TGTGCCACGGGACTAGGGCCGGCAAATGAGCAGTTCTTC
CDR3aa: CATGLGPANEQFF
j_gene: TRBJ2-1
abundance: .
d_gene: TRBD2
v_gene: TRBV24-1

CDR3nt: TGTGCCAGCAGTTTATCGGTCGCGCCGTTAAGCTACACCTTC
CDR3aa: CASSLSVAPLSYTF
j_gene: TRBJ1-2
abundance: .
d_gene: .
v_gene: TRBV27

CDR3nt: TGCGCCAGCAGCTTGGCGGCGGGGATCTCCTACGAGCAGTACTTC
CDR3aa: CASSLAAGISYEQYF
j_gene: TRBJ2-7
abundance: .
d_gene: .
v_gene: TRBV5-1

CDR3nt: TGCGCCAGCAGCTTGGAGGGCAGGGGGCTTCGGGATTCACCCCTCCACTTT
CDR3aa: CASSLEGRGLRDSPLHF
j_gene: TRBJ1-6
abundance: .
d_gene: TRBD1
v_gene: TRBV5-1

CDR3nt: TGCGCCAGCAGCACTACAGGGGGCACTGAAGCTTTCTTT
CDR3aa: CASSTTGGTEAFF
j_gene: TRBJ1-1
abundance: .
d_gene: TRBD1
v_gene: TRBV10-2

CDR3nt: TGTGCCAGCTCCCGAAGGCGGGAAGAAGGCTACACCTTC
CDR3aa: CASSRRREEGYTF
j_gene: TRBJ1-2
abundance: .
d_gene: .
v_gene: TRBV18

CDR3nt: TGTGCCAGCAGTTTGAGGGGGACGGCGAGAGGCTACACCTTC
CDR3aa: CASSLRGTARGYTF
j_gene: TRBJ1-2
abundance: .
d_gene: .
v_gene: TRBV28

CDR3nt: TGTGCCAGCAGGGCCCCGGGCAGGGAAGACGAGCAGTACTTC
CDR3aa: CASRAPGREDEQYF
j_gene: TRBJ2-7
abundance: .
d_gene: .
v_gene: TRBV2

CDR3nt: TGTGCCAGCAGCCTGCAAACAGGGGGTCGGGAAGCTTTCTTT
CDR3aa: CASSLQTGGREAFF
j_gene: TRBJ1-1
abundance: .
d_gene: TRBD1
v_gene: TRBV7-8

CDR3nt: TGTGCCAGCTCAACAGGGGGCGGCAATCAGCCCCAGCATTTT
CDR3aa: CASSTGGGNQPQHF
j_gene: TRBJ1-5
abundance: .
d_gene: TRBD1
v_gene: TRBV18

CDR3nt: TGTGCCAGCTGTACCCGGACAGGGACCGGGACCCAGTACTTC
CDR3aa: CASCTRTGTGTQYF
j_gene: TRBJ2-5
abundance: .
d_gene: TRBD1
v_gene: TRBV6-1

CDR3nt: TGTGCCAGCAGTCGGCGGGATTTTAATTCACCCCTCCACTTT
CDR3aa: CASSRRDFNSPLHF
j_gene: TRBJ1-6
abundance: .
d_gene: .
v_gene: TRBV27

CDR3nt: TGTGCCACCAGCAGAGGGCCCGCAACTAATGAAAAACTGTTTTTT
CDR3aa: CATSRGPATNEKLFF
j_gene: TRBJ1-4
abundance: .
d_gene: .
v_gene: TRBV15

CDR3nt: TGTGCCAGCAGCAACCGAGAGGGCGCGAGGGATCAGCCCCAGCATTTT
CDR3aa: CASSNREGARDQPQHF
j_gene: TRBJ1-5
abundance: .
d_gene: .
v_gene: TRBV6-2/TRBV6-3

CDR3nt: TGTGCCAGCAGTACCGGGACAGGGGGGGTTCAGCCCCAGCATTTT
CDR3aa: CASSTGTGGVQPQHF
j_gene: TRBJ1-5
abundance: .
d_gene: TRBD1
v_gene: TRBV6-5

CDR3nt: TGTGCCAGCAGCTTAGGACAGGGGGACACCGGGGAGCTGTTTTTT
CDR3aa: CASSLGQGDTGELFF
j_gene: TRBJ2-2
abundance: .
d_gene: TRBD1
v_gene: TRBV7-9

CDR3nt: TGCAGCGTTGACCTTATCGGGGGAGGAAGCTACACCTTC
CDR3aa: CSVDLIGGGSYTF
j_gene: TRBJ1-2
abundance: .
d_gene: .
v_gene: TRBV29-1

CDR3nt: TGTGCCAGCAGTTACTGGCAGACTGAAGCTTTCTTT
CDR3aa: CASSYWQTEAFF
j_gene: TRBJ1-1
abundance: .
d_gene: .
v_gene: TRBV6-6

CDR3nt: TGTGCCAGCAGCGAGTCCTTCTACAGGGCCGATGAGCAGTTCTTC
CDR3aa: CASSESFYRADEQFF
j_gene: TRBJ2-1
abundance: .
d_gene: .
v_gene: TRBV12-1

CDR3nt: TGTGCCAGCAGCAGCGGACTAGCGGTCCTCAATGAGCAGTTCTTC
CDR3aa: CASSSGLAVLNEQFF
j_gene: TRBJ2-1
abundance: .
d_gene: TRBD2
v_gene: TRBV5-4

CDR3nt: TGTGCCAGCAGCGTGGGGACCGGGACTCCTAATGAGCAGTTCTTC
CDR3aa: CASSVGTGTPNEQFF
j_gene: TRBJ2-1
abundance: .
d_gene: .
v_gene: TRBV9